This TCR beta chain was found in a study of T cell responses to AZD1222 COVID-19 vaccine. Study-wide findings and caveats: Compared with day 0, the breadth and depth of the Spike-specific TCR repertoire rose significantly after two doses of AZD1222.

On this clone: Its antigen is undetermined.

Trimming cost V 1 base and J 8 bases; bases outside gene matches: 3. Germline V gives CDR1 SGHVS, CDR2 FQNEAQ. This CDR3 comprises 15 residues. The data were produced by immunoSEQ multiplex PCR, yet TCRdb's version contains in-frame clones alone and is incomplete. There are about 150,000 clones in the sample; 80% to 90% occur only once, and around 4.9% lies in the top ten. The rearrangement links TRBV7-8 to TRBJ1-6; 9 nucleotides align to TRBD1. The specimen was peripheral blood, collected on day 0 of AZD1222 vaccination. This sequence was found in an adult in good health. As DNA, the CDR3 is TGTGCCAGCAGCTTAGGTGGGACAGGGTATTCACCCCTCCACTTT. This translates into CASSLGGTGYSPLHF.